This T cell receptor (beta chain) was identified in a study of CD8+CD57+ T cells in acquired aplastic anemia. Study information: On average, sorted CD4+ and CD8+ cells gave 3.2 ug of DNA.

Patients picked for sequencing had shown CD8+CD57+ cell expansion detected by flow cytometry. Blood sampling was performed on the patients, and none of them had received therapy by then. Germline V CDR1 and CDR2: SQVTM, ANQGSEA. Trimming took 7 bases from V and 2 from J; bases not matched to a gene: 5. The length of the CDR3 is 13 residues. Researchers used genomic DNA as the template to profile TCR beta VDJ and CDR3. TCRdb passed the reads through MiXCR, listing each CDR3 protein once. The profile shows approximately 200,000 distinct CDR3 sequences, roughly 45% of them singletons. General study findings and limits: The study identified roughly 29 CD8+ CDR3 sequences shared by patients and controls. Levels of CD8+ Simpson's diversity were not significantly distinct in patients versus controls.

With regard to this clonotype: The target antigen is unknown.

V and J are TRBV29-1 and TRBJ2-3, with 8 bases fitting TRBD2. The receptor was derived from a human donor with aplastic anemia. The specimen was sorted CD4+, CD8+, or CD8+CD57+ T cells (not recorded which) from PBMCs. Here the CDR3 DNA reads TGCAGCGGCCAGCGGGGGCTCACAGATACGCAGTATTTT. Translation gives CSGQRGLTDTQYF.